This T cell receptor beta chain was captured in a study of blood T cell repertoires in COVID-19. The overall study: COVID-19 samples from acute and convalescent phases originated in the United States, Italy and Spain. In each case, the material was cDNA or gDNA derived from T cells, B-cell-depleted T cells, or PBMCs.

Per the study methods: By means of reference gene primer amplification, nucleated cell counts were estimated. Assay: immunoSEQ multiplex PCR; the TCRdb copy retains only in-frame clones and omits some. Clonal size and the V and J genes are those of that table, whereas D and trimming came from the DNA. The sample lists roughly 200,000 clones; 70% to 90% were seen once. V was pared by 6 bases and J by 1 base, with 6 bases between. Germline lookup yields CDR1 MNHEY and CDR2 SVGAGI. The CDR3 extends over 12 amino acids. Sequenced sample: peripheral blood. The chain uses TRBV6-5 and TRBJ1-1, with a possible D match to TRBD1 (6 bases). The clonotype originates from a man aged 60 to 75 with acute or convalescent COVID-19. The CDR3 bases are TGTGCCAGCAGGACAGGGAACACTGAAGCTTTCTTT. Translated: CASRTGNTEAFF.